The 28 T cell receptor beta chains below all came from one sample that was sequenced in a study of OX40 agonist ivuxolimab in advanced cancers. Clones were sequenced by immunoSEQ multiplex PCR, and TCRdb holds only the in-frame ones, with some missing. Of tens of thousands of clones listed, around 90% were seen once; the top ten hold around 0.7%. The sample consisted of CD4+ or CD8+ T cells sorted from blood, taken in a trial of the OX40 agonist ivuxolimab. These receptors were taken from an adult with an advanced solid tumor such as melanoma, head and neck, liver or kidney cancer.

The chain carries TRBV19 and TRBJ2-5, with 12 bases identical to TRBD1. V lost 4 bases and J lost 5; bases outside the gene matches: 11. Germline V gives CDR1 LNHDA, CDR2 SQIVND (reference sequence). The CDR3 consists of 17 residues. CDR3 sequence: CASSKGPRGQGAETQYF. CDR3 DNA sequence: TGTGCCAGTAGTAAGGGCCCCAGGGGACAGGGGGCTGAGACCCAGTACTTC.

The chain joins TRBV5-3 to TRBJ2-5; D might be TRBD2 (6 bases). Matching the DNA end better, TRBJ2-7 makes the J call doubtful. TRBV5-3 is an ORF, with its function uncertain. The CDR3 is made up of 15 amino acids. DNA of the CDR3: TGTGCCAGAAACTTTCTGCGGGGACCCTCCTACGAGCAGTACTTC. As protein: CARNFLRGPSYEQYF.

In this sample, this clone turned up once. A junction boundary mismatches the germline segment, possibly from a read error. Other nucleotide sequences in the sample specify the same CDR3. The chain is built from TRBV9 and TRBJ1-3, with D unresolved. The CDR3 runs to 13 residues. Germline values: CDR1 SGDLS, CDR2 YYNGEE. The CDR3 region is CASSVGSGNTIYF. The CDR3 DNA follows: TGTGCCAGCAGTGTAGGCTCTGGAAACACCATATATTTT.

The rearrangement joins TRBV6-5 to TRBJ2-1, with 14 nucleotides matching TRBD2. The CDR3 has 16 amino acids. V lost 0 bases, J lost 10 bases, and 5 bases stayed unmatched. From germline, CDR1 is MNHEY and CDR2 SVGAGI. DNA of the CDR3: TGTGCCAGCAGTTACTCAGGGACTAGCGGGGGCCAGGAGCAGTTCTTC. This translates into CASSYSGTSGGQEQFF.

The V and J genes are TRBV11-2 and TRBJ2-7; the D gene could be TRBD1 or TRBD2 (6 bases each). Germline-derived CDR1 and CDR2 are SGHAT and FQNNGV. V was clipped by 5 bases and J by 7 bases, with 18 bases between them. The CDR3 totals 14 residues. CDR3 DNA sequence: TGTGCCAGCAGCCCGGCGGGACATCTGAAAGAGCAGTACTTC. Translated, it gives CASSPAGHLKEQYF.

This chain connects TRBV5-6 to TRBJ1-6; D unresolved. CDR1 is SGHDT and CDR2 is YYEEEE in the germline V gene. This CDR3 has 14 residues. The V and J ends lost 7 bases and 1 base respectively, with 9 bases between them. CDR3 amino acids: CASYRGSYNSPLHF. CDR3 in DNA: TGTGCCAGCTATAGAGGATCCTATAATTCACCCCTCCACTTT.

The rearrangement joins TRBV27 to TRBJ1-6, with D possibly TRBD1 on 6 matching bases. The V gene lost 0 bases and the J gene lost 0 bases, with 18 bases spanning the gap. The CDR3 extends over 20 amino acids. The germline gives CDR1 MNHEY, CDR2 SMNVEV (reference sequence). CDR3 in amino acids: CASSLSTPQGPSSYNSPLHF. The CDR3 DNA reads TGTGCCAGCAGTTTATCGACTCCGCAGGGGCCTAGCTCCTATAATTCACCCCTCCACTTT.

The V call is TRBV5-1, the J call TRBJ2-3; 7 nucleotides line up with TRBD1. Germline values: CDR1 SGHRS, CDR2 YFSETQ. Unmatched junction bases numbered 4, after V lost 5 bases and J lost 1 base. The CDR3 is 14 amino acids. CDR3 protein: CASRSGQGTDTQYF. The CDR3, as DNA: TGCGCCAGCAGATCCGGACAGGGCACAGATACGCAGTATTTT.

The gene calls are TRBV19 and TRBJ1-3; 8 bases align to TRBD1. V lost 9 bases to trimming and J lost 0 bases; unmatched junction nucleotides: 4. Germline V gives CDR1 LNHDA, CDR2 SQIVND (reference sequence). The CDR3 is 14 residues long. This CDR3 is CASTGGDSGNTIYF. CDR3 sequence (DNA): TGTGCCAGCACAGGGGGGGACTCTGGAAACACCATATATTTT.

This chain uses TRBV7-8 with TRBJ2-1; D possibly corresponds to TRBD2 (6 bases). CDR1 SGHVS and CDR2 FQNEAQ come from the germline V gene. Between the trimmed V and J ends, which lost 1 base and 3 bases, there was a span of 10 bases. This CDR3 is 15 amino acids long. The CDR3 here is CASSLDTSFYNEQFF. CDR3 in DNA: TGTGCCAGCAGCTTAGATACTAGCTTCTACAATGAGCAGTTCTTC. Drawing the rest from reference TRBV7-8 and TRBJ2-1, the complete variable domain is GAGVSQSPRYKVAKRGQDVALRCDPISGHVSLFWYQQALGQGPEFLTYFQNEAQLDKSGLPSDRFFAERPEGSVSTLKIQRTQQEDSAVYLCASSLDTSFYNEQFFGPGTRLTVL.

V usage is TRBV7-2 and J usage is TRBJ2-5; tentatively, D is TRBD1 (6 bases). Deletions cut 9 bases from V and 4 bases from J, with 18 bases between. The germline V gene encodes CDR1 SGHTA and CDR2 FQGNSA. There are 14 residues in the CDR3. The CDR3 here is CASSQGSRVETQYF. CDR3 coding DNA: TGTGCCAGTTCCCAGGGGTCGAGGGTAGAGACCCAGTACTTC.

This chain uses TRBV5-1 with TRBJ1-4; 7 nucleotides match TRBD1. The germline CDR1 and CDR2 sequences are SGHRS and YFSETQ. This CDR3 has 14 residues. Trimming at V came to 4 bases and at J to 5 bases, leaving 5 bases not matched to a gene. This CDR3 is CASSTQGFNEKLFF. DNA of the CDR3: TGCGCCAGCAGCACACAGGGGTTCAATGAAAAACTGTTTTTT. The whole variable domain, filled in from reference TRBV5-1 and TRBJ1-4, reads KAGVTQTPRYLIKTRGQQVTLSCSPISGHRSVSWYQQTPGQGLQFLFEYFSETQRNKGNFPGRFSGRQFSNSRSEMNVSTLELGDSALYLCASSTQGFNEKLFFGSGTQLSVL.

In this sample, this clone turned up once. The V call is TRBV15, the J call TRBJ2-7, with D possibly being TRBD1 (6 bases). Trimming removed 3 bases at V and 2 bases at J, with 14 bases between. The CDR3 extends over 15 amino acids. CDR1 and CDR2 (germline): LNHNV, YYDKDF (reference sequence). CDR3 sequence: CATSREKQGAYEQYF. The CDR3 DNA reads as TGTGCCACCAGCAGGGAAAAACAGGGAGCCTACGAGCAGTACTTC.

This clone was found once. DNA of the CDR3: TGTGCCAGCAGTGTGGTAGGAGCGAACACTGAAGCTTTCTTT. Its translation: CASSVVGANTEAFF. This chain joins TRBV6-1 and TRBJ1-1; D gene uncertain. This CDR3 has 14 amino acids. Germline lookup yields CDR1 MNHNS and CDR2 SASEGT. Trimming left V 4 bases short and J 1 base short, with 10 bases between.

The rearrangement uses TRBV9 and TRBJ1-2, with D tentatively TRBD1 (6 bases). The CDR3 length is 15 residues. The V end lost 0 bases, the J end lost 0 bases, and 9 bases lay between the germline ends. Germline V gives CDR1 SGDLS, CDR2 YYNGEE. CDR3 DNA sequence: TGTGCCAGCAGCGTAGGGACAGAAGCTAACTATGGCTACACCTTC. Translation: CASSVGTEANYGYTF.

This chain joins TRBV30 and TRBJ1-1; D call uncertain. This CDR3 is built from 12 residues. Trimming shortened V by 0 bases and J by 6 bases, and 8 bases separated the two germline ends. Germline values: CDR1 GTSNPN, CDR2 SVGIG (reference sequence). The CDR3 spells CAWSVIGPEAFF. The CDR3 coding sequence is TGTGCCTGGAGTGTAATCGGTCCTGAAGCTTTCTTT.

The gene calls are TRBV4-2 and TRBJ2-3; D uncertain. V was trimmed by 8 bases and J by 1 base, leaving 10 bases between them. CDR3 length: 13 residues. CDR1 and CDR2 (germline): LGHNA, YNFKEQ. The CDR3 bases are TGTGCCAGCCGGAGACCGGGCACAGATACGCAGTATTTT. It codes for CASRRPGTDTQYF.

This chain connects TRBV14 to TRBJ1-2; no definite D call. The CDR3 has 13 residues. Germline V gene data show CDR1 as SGHDN and CDR2 as FVKESK. V was pared by 4 bases and J by 8 bases, with 14 bases between. CDR3: CASSRDRTLGYTF. CDR3 in DNA: TGTGCCAGCAGCCGCGACCGGACGCTCGGCTACACCTTC.

The CDR3 is CASSPRGRQSTEAFF. The CDR3 DNA is TGTGCCAGCAGCCCCAGAGGTAGACAAAGCACTGAAGCTTTCTTT. The rearrangement joins TRBV14 to TRBJ1-1; unclear D gene. Germline V gives CDR1 SGHDN, CDR2 FVKESK. V lost 4 bases to trimming and J lost 4 bases, with 16 bases between them. This CDR3 is 15 amino acids long.

This clone came up once. The rearrangement uses TRBV5-6 and TRBJ2-5, with D tentatively TRBD2 (5 bases). The germline V and J ends were trimmed by 4 bases and 2 bases, with 12 bases remaining between them. The CDR3 contains 14 residues. CDR1 SGHDT and CDR2 YYEEEE come from the germline V gene. The CDR3 region has the DNA TGTGCCAGCAGCCCCCGGGGTAGACAAGAGACCCAGTACTTC. It translates to CASSPRGRQETQYF.

The chain carries TRBV7-2 and TRBJ2-7; D remains unclear. CDR1 is SGHTA, CDR2 FQGNSA, per germline. The CDR3 has 14 residues. Trimming cost V 5 bases and J 2 bases, with 13 bases left between them. CDR3 DNA: TGTGCCAGCAGCCTAACGGTCGGAGCCTACGAGCAGTACTTC. This codes for CASSLTVGAYEQYF.

This clone was seen a single time. This chain connects TRBV7-3 to TRBJ2-5; 11 bases match TRBD2. CDR3 length: 15 residues. CDR1 and CDR2 (germline): SGHTA, FQGTGA. V gave up 4 bases and J gave up 5 bases; unmatched junction bases: 6. The CDR3 bases are TGTGCCAGCAGCTCATACGGACTAGCGGGCGAGACCCAGTACTTC. Encoded protein: CASSSYGLAGETQYF.

J is TRBJ2-7 and V is TRBV25-1; TRBD2 is a possible D gene (6 bases). CDR1 is MGHDK and CDR2 is SYGVNS in the germline V gene. The V gene lost 0 bases and the J gene lost 9 bases, with 6 bases spanning the gap. The CDR3 spans 11 residues. The CDR3 DNA follows: TGTGCCAGCAGTGAATACGGGGGGCAGTACTTC. Translated, it gives CASSEYGGQYF.

The chain recombines TRBV2 with TRBJ2-3; 9 bases are shared with TRBD2. J was trimmed by 3 bases and V by 5 bases; bases with no gene match: 9. Germline V gives CDR1 SNHLY, CDR2 FYNNEI. The CDR3 extends over 16 amino acids. CDR3 residues: CASSSAGLARTDTQYF. Here the CDR3 DNA reads TGTGCCAGCAGTTCCGCGGGACTAGCACGAACAGATACGCAGTATTTT.

The gene calls are TRBV9 and TRBJ2-1, with 8 bases lining up with TRBD2. CDR3 length: 16 amino acids. Germline loops: CDR1 SGDLS, CDR2 YYNGEE. V lost 4 bases to trimming and J lost 4 bases; unmatched junction nucleotides: 10. The CDR3 loop reads CASSRGASGPYNEQFF. CDR3 DNA: TGTGCCAGCAGCAGGGGCGCTAGCGGGCCGTACAATGAGCAGTTCTTC.

This chain links TRBV18 with TRBJ2-7; D might be TRBD2 (6 bases). Per germline, CDR1 KGHSH and CDR2 LQKENI. The V end was cut by 3 bases, the J end by 2 bases, with 17 bases between. This CDR3 contains 16 residues. This chain's CDR3 is CASSPFASREAYEQYF. The CDR3 DNA reads TGTGCCAGCTCACCTTTCGCGAGCAGGGAGGCCTACGAGCAGTACTTC.

V gene TRBV6-5 combines with J gene TRBJ1-1, with D unresolved. Germline CDR1 reads MNHEY; CDR2 reads SVGAGI. The CDR3 extends over 12 amino acids. The V and J ends lost 4 bases and 1 base respectively, with 4 bases between them. The CDR3 sequence: CASSSGNTEAFF. The CDR3 bases are TGTGCCAGCAGTTCAGGGAACACTGAAGCTTTCTTT.

The CDR3 sequence: CASSSGPIEKLFF. The CDR3, as DNA: TGCGCCAGCAGCTCCGGGCCGATTGAAAAACTGTTTTTT. The chain recombines TRBV5-1 with TRBJ1-4; no clear D. The CDR3 is 13 residues long. V lost 3 bases to trimming and J lost 7 bases, with 10 bases between them. CDR1 is SGHRS and CDR2 is YFSETQ in the germline V gene.